One sample yielded the 13 T cell receptor beta chains listed below, sequenced in a study of Graves' ophthalmopathy and Graves' hyperthyroidism. The study amplified TCR beta CDR3 regions using RNA transcripts. A first-round RT-PCR used HTBI primers, followed by a second-round multiplex PCR. TCRdb reprocessed the multiplex PCR reads via MiXCR and lists one record per CDR3 protein. Counted here are over a million distinct CDR3 sequences, less than 45% occurring once; the ten biggest clones make up approximately 10%. Material for sequencing was peripheral blood or thyroid tissue (not recorded which). Every receptor here comes from an adult man with Graves' hyperthyroidism.

This clonotype was recorded at least ten times. The chain uses TRBV12-3 or TRBV12-4 and TRBJ1-5, with no clear D. The V end lost 4 bases, the J end lost 0 bases, and 7 bases lay between the germline ends. This CDR3 has 14 amino acids. The CDR3 coding sequence is TGTGCCAGCAGTTCGGGGATTAGCAATCAGCCCCAGCATTTT. This encodes CASSSGISNQPQHF.

Many counts were recorded for this clonotype. This chain uses TRBV2 with TRBJ1-5, with D hard to call. CDR1 and CDR2 from the germline V gene are SNHLY and FYNNEI. V was shortened by 9 bases and J by 2 bases, with 14 bases between the two germline ends. This CDR3 is 14 amino acids long. The CDR3 coding sequence is TGTGCCAGTGGAAGAGAGGGCGGCAATCAGCCCCAGCATTTT. As protein: CASGREGGNQPQHF.

The chain carries TRBV20-1 and TRBJ1-5; D is possibly TRBD1 (6 bases). CDR3 length: 15 residues. The germline gives CDR1 DFQATT, CDR2 SNEGSKA (reference sequence). V lost 6 bases and J 4 bases, leaving 19 bases between the germline ends. CDR3 coding DNA: TGCAGTGCCGGAGGTGGGGGCGGGTGGAATCAGCCCCAGCATTTT. Amino acid sequence: CSAGGGGGWNQPQHF.

This clonotype was counted many times. The CDR3, as DNA: TGCGCCAGCACAGGACCGGGGGAGCTGTTTTTT. It specifies CASTGPGELFF. The chain has TRBV5-1 and TRBJ2-2; no clear D. Trimming stripped 6 bases from V and 8 bases from J, with 8 bases between. The CDR3 contains 11 residues. CDR1 is SGHRS, CDR2 YFSETQ, per germline. The complete variable domain, with remaining parts taken from reference TRBV5-1 and TRBJ2-2, reads KAGVTQTPRYLIKTRGQQVTLSCSPISGHRSVSWYQQTPGQGLQFLFEYFSETQRNKGNFPGRFSGRQFSNSRSEMNVSTLELGDSALYLCASTGPGELFFGEGSRLTVL.

Only a few counts were recorded for this clonotype. The chain joins TRBV11-2 to TRBJ1-3; perhaps TRBD1 as D (5 bases). V was clipped by 6 bases and J by 0 bases, with 9 bases between them. Germline values: CDR1 SGHAT, CDR2 FQNNGV. This CDR3 has 14 residues. The DNA for the CDR3 is TGTGCCAGCAGGGACAAGAACTCTGGAAACACCATATATTTT. Its translation is CASRDKNSGNTIYF.

The V gene is TRBV10-3, the J gene TRBJ1-2; the match to TRBD1 covers 8 bases. Trimming took 2 bases from V and 8 from J; bases not matched to a gene: 7. The CDR3 covers 14 residues. Germline-derived CDR1 and CDR2 are ENHRY and SYGVKD. CDR3 protein: CAISEGDRTKGYTF. The CDR3 nucleotides read TGTGCCATCAGTGAGGGGGACAGGACCAAAGGCTACACCTTC.

J is TRBJ2-2 and V is TRBV5-1; D is uncertain. V dropped 1 base and J dropped 2 bases, with 9 bases sitting between them. Germline V gives CDR1 SGHRS, CDR2 YFSETQ. The CDR3 is 15 residues long. Here the CDR3 DNA reads TGCGCCAGCAGCTTGATAAACAGAAACACCGGGGAGCTGTTTTTT. Protein sequence: CASSLINRNTGELFF.

J is TRBJ2-7 and V is TRBV10-3; 9 bases agree with TRBD1. The CDR3 runs to 15 residues. The trim removed 5 bases at V and 0 bases at J, leaving 5 bases unmatched. Germline CDR1 reads ENHRY; CDR2 reads SYGVKD. The CDR3, as DNA: TGTGCCATCAGTCCGCCGGGACAGGGCTCCTACGAGCAGTACTTC. It is translated as CAISPPGQGSYEQYF.

The rearrangement joins TRBV25-1 to TRBJ2-3; D uncertain. Germline-derived CDR1 and CDR2 are MGHDK and SYGVNS. This CDR3 comprises 11 residues. V lost 8 bases to trimming and J lost 9 bases, with 12 bases between them. This chain's CDR3 is CASGSLRTQYF. CDR3 DNA sequence: TGTGCCAGCGGATCCCTGCGGACGCAGTATTTT.

This clonotype was seen at least ten times. The chain combines TRBV2 with TRBJ1-5; D is undetermined. CDR1 is SNHLY, CDR2 FYNNEI, per germline. V lost 3 bases, J lost 0 bases, and 9 bases lay in between. The CDR3 has 15 amino acids. CDR3 sequence (DNA): TGTGCCAGCAGTGAGGGCAGGATTAGCAATCAGCCCCAGCATTTT. This codes for CASSEGRISNQPQHF.

This clonotype has only a few counts. The chain carries TRBV20-1 and TRBJ1-5; no definite D call. The CDR3 totals 14 residues. Germline CDR1 and CDR2: DFQATT and SNEGSKA (reference sequence). Trimming left V 0 bases short and J 6 bases short, with 12 bases between. The CDR3 coding sequence is TGCAGTGCTAGAGATCCCCTTTATCGTCAGCCCCAGCATTTT. It translates to CSARDPLYRQPQHF.

V and J are TRBV12-3 or TRBV12-4 and TRBJ1-1; tentatively, D is TRBD1 (5 bases). V was trimmed by 6 bases and J by 11 bases, leaving 13 bases between them. The CDR3 consists of 11 residues. The CDR3 DNA is TGTGCCAGCAGCCGTATAGGGGCTGCTTTCTTT. Its protein is CASSRIGAAFF.

This clonotype was found once. V is TRBV20-1 and J is TRBJ2-5; TRBD2 matches at 9 bases. This CDR3 contains 11 residues. V was clipped by 8 bases and J by 4 bases; unmatched bases: 2. Germline V gene sequence: CDR1 DFQATT, CDR2 SNEGSKA (reference sequence). The CDR3 spells CSLLAGETQYF. CDR3 in DNA: TGCAGTTTACTAGCGGGAGAGACCCAGTACTTC.